Each of the 29 T cell receptor beta chains below was sequenced from the same sample in a study of cytomegalovirus exposure and HLA in healthy donors. PCR amplification relied on 60 Vbeta primers (plus 13 Jbeta primers). Measured with immunoSEQ multiplex PCR; TCRdb has only the in-frame clones, and not every one. The sample lists roughly 180,000 clones; over 75% were seen once. The specimen sequenced was PBMCs. Source of these receptors: a man in his fifties in good health and CMV-seropositive.

The gene calls are TRBV14 and TRBJ2-7, with D possibly TRBD2 on 5 matching bases. Looked up from germline, CDR1 is SGHDN and CDR2 is FVKESK. The V gene lost 4 bases and the J gene lost 4 bases, with 11 bases spanning the gap. This CDR3 is 13 amino acids long. The CDR3 DNA sequence: TGTGCCAGCAGCCCTATGGACTCTTACGAGCAGTACGTC. Its protein product is CASSPMDSYEQYV.

This clone has only one observation. J is TRBJ2-1 and V is TRBV18, with 10 bases that match TRBD2. The CDR3 has 18 amino acids. V was clipped by 3 bases and J by 0 bases; unmatched bases: 8. Per the germline V gene, CDR1 is KGHSH and CDR2 is LQKENI. Here the CDR3 DNA reads TGTGCCAGCTCACCCGACACTAGCGGGGCAAGCTCCTACAATGAGCAGTTCTTC. Translating it yields CASSPDTSGASSYNEQFF.

DNA for the CDR3: TGTGCCAGCAGCTTAGACGGTTTTTGGAGGGGGCGAAGATCCACAGATACGCAGTATTTT. Translating gives CASSLDGFWRGRRSTDTQYF. The chain links TRBV11-2 to TRBJ2-3; tentatively, D is TRBD1 (7 bases). This CDR3 has 20 amino acids. V dropped 0 bases and J dropped 2 bases, with 24 bases sitting between them. Germline CDR1 is SGHAT and CDR2 is FQNNGV. Complete variable domain (other parts from reference TRBV11-2 and TRBJ2-3): EAGVAQSPRYKIIEKRQSVAFWCNPISGHATLYWYQQILGQGPKLLIQFQNNGVVDDSQLPKDRFSAERLKGVDSTLKIQPAKLEDSAVYLCASSLDGFWRGRRSTDTQYFGPGTRLTVL.

The V gene is TRBV29-1, the J gene TRBJ1-2; D ambiguous. Germline V lookup: CDR1 SQVTM, CDR2 ANQGSEA. The CDR3 is 9 amino acids. The V end was cut by 4 bases, the J end by 7 bases, with 4 bases between. CDR3 amino acids: CSVVAGYTF. The CDR3 DNA follows: TGCAGCGTTGTGGCTGGCTACACCTTC. Based on the CDR3 plus reference TRBV29-1 and TRBJ1-2, the full variable domain is SAVISQKPSRDICQRGTSLTIQCQVDSQVTMMFWYRQQPGQSLTLIATANQGSEATYESGFVIDKFPISRPNLTFSTLTVSNMSPEDSSIYLCSVVAGYTFGSGTRLTVV.

The chain carries TRBV29-1 and TRBJ1-5, with D maybe TRBD1 (6 bases). Germline CDR1 reads SQVTM; CDR2 reads ANQGSEA. Trimming shortened V by 7 bases and J by 4 bases, and 14 bases separated the two germline ends. The CDR3 is 13 amino acids. The CDR3 nucleotides read TGCAGCGCCCGGGAGGGGGGTAATCAGCCCCAGCATTTT. The encoded protein is CSAREGGNQPQHF.

The J gene is TRBJ2-3, the V gene TRBV2; 10 bases line up with TRBD2. The germline V gene encodes CDR1 SNHLY and CDR2 FYNNEI. Losses at the gene ends were 4 bases for V and 6 bases for J; bases not matched to a gene: 7. The CDR3 loop spans 15 amino acids. CDR3 sequence (DNA): TGTGCCAGCAGTGCTCGGACTAGCGGTTTTGATACGCAGTATTTT. Translation: CASSARTSGFDTQYF.

The chain carries TRBV11-2 and TRBJ2-7; possible D gene TRBD2, 6 bases. V was trimmed by 6 bases and J by 1 base, leaving 16 bases between them. The CDR3 runs to 15 residues. The germline CDR1 and CDR2 sequences are SGHAT and FQNNGV. CDR3: CASSPQLGGSYEQYV. The CDR3 DNA sequence: TGTGCCAGCAGTCCACAGCTCGGAGGGTCCTACGAGCAGTACGTC.

V is TRBV7-6 and J is TRBJ2-7, with D perhaps matching TRBD2 (6 bases). Between the trimmed V and J ends, which lost 1 base and 5 bases, there was a span of 15 bases. The CDR3 contains 15 residues. Germline assignment: CDR1 SGHVS and CDR2 FNYEAQ. As DNA, the CDR3 is TGTGCCAGCAGCTTAGAAGGACTAACAACCGACGAGCAGTACTTC. Its translation is CASSLEGLTTDEQYF.

The gene calls are TRBV28 and TRBJ2-7; 8 nucleotides align to TRBD2. The V gene end was trimmed by 3 bases and the J gene end by 3 bases; junction bases not matched to a gene: 10. The CDR3 is 16 residues long. The germline V gene encodes CDR1 MDHEN and CDR2 SYDVKM. CDR3 region: CASSFSGAGGSYEQYV. As DNA, the CDR3 is TGTGCCAGCAGTTTCTCTGGCGCGGGGGGCAGCTACGAGCAGTACGTC.

CDR3 bases: TGTGCCAGTAGAAAAACAGGACAGGTGAACACTGAAGCTTTCTTT. Amino acids: CASRKTGQVNTEAFF. This chain uses TRBV2 with TRBJ1-1, with 7 bases that match TRBD1. This CDR3 spans 15 amino acids. The germline gives CDR1 SNHLY, CDR2 FYNNEI. J gave up 0 bases and V 9 bases, and 10 bases lay outside the gene matches.

This chain connects TRBV18 to TRBJ2-1, with 8 bases matching TRBD2. Trimming at V came to 2 bases and at J to 5 bases, leaving 5 bases not matched to a gene. This CDR3 region has 15 residues. Germline CDR1 is KGHSH and CDR2 is LQKENI. The DNA of the CDR3 is TGTGCCAGCTCACCATCTTCGGGGGGGAACAATGAGCAGTTCTTC. This translates into CASSPSSGGNNEQFF. The full variable domain, rest sourced from reference TRBV18 and TRBJ2-1, is NAGVMQNPRHLVRRRGQEARLRCSPMKGHSHVYWYRQLPEEGLKFMVYLQKENIIDESGMPKERFSAEFPKEGPSILRIQQVVRGDSAAYFCASSPSSGGNNEQFFGPGTRLTVL.

The V and J genes are TRBV19 and TRBJ2-2; D might be TRBD1 (6 bases). CDR3 length equals 15 residues. The germline CDR1 and CDR2 sequences are LNHDA and SQIVND (reference sequence). Trimming left V 3 bases short and J 1 base short, with 9 bases between. The chain's CDR3 is CASSMDRGNTGELFF. For the CDR3, the DNA is TGTGCCAGTAGTATGGACAGAGGGAACACCGGGGAGCTGTTTTTT.

The chain joins TRBV7-8 to TRBJ1-4; 7 positions match TRBD1. V was clipped by 6 bases and J by 7 bases; unmatched bases: 11. The germline V gene encodes CDR1 SGHVS and CDR2 FQNEAQ. This CDR3 has 15 residues. CDR3 nucleotide sequence: TGTGCCAGCAGGGGATCGGACAGGACCGGTGAAAAACTGTTTTTT. Translating gives CASRGSDRTGEKLFF. Complete variable domain (other parts from reference TRBV7-8 and TRBJ1-4): GAGVSQSPRYKVAKRGQDVALRCDPISGHVSLFWYQQALGQGPEFLTYFQNEAQLDKSGLPSDRFFAERPEGSVSTLKIQRTQQEDSAVYLCASRGSDRTGEKLFFGSGTQLSVL.

In this sample, this clone turned up once. J is TRBJ2-7 and V is TRBV2; the D gene is possibly TRBD1 (6 bases). The CDR3 is 14 amino acids. Germline CDR1 and CDR2: SNHLY and FYNNEI. V dropped 6 bases and J dropped 1 base, with 13 bases sitting between them. This CDR3 is CASRGDRTSYEQYV. CDR3 coding DNA: TGTGCCAGCAGGGGTGACAGGACTTCCTACGAGCAGTACGTC.

The chain combines TRBV7-2 with TRBJ2-5; 9 positions match TRBD1. The junction had 6 bases not matched to a gene; V was cut back by 5 bases and J by 5 bases. The germline V gene encodes CDR1 SGHTA and CDR2 FQGNSA. The CDR3 contains 14 residues. CDR3 region: CASSVTGGRETQYF. CDR3 nucleotide sequence: TGTGCCAGCAGCGTAACAGGGGGCCGTGAGACCCAGTACTTC. Using reference TRBV7-2 and TRBJ2-5 for the parts outside the CDR3, the full variable domain is GAGVSQSPSNKVTEKGKDVELRCDPISGHTALYWYRQSLGQGLEFLIYFQGNSAPDKSGLPSDRFSAERTGGSVSTLTIQRTQQEDSAVYLCASSVTGGRETQYFGPGTRLLVL.

This clone was detected a few times. This CDR3 is CASSLGIIDRGLDTQYF. CDR3 DNA: TGTGCCAGCAGCTTAGGCATCATCGACAGGGGGCTGGATACGCAGTATTTT. The V call is TRBV11-2, the J call TRBJ2-3, with 10 bases aligning to TRBD1. Germline V gene lookup returns CDR1 SGHAT and CDR2 FQNNGV. V dropped 1 base and J dropped 6; count of bases not matched to a gene: 10. The CDR3 is 17 amino acids.

The CDR3 sequence: CASSIYGGSSNQPQHF. For the CDR3, the DNA is TGTGCCAGTAGTATTTACGGGGGGAGTAGCAATCAGCCCCAGCATTTT. The chain links TRBV19 to TRBJ1-5, with a weak D call TRBD1 (5 bases). The CDR3 is made up of 16 amino acids. Trimming removed 3 bases from V and 0 bases from J, with 12 bases in between. Germline-derived CDR1 and CDR2 are LNHDA and SQIVND (reference sequence).

This chain uses TRBV27 with TRBJ2-5; TRBD1 aligns across 7 bases. Unmatched junction bases numbered 5, after V lost 5 bases and J lost 5 bases. Germline CDR1 reads MNHEY; CDR2 reads SMNVEV (reference sequence). The CDR3 is 13 amino acids. CDR3 in amino acids: CASSQTGLETQYF. In DNA form, the CDR3 reads TGTGCCAGCAGTCAGACAGGGTTGGAGACCCAGTACTTC.

Only a few counts were recorded for this clone. The V call is TRBV7-9, the J call TRBJ2-5; D is possibly TRBD1 (6 bases). V was shortened by 4 bases and J by 2 bases, with 8 bases between the two germline ends. The CDR3 contains 13 residues. Germline V gene sequence: CDR1 SEHNR, CDR2 FQNEAQ (reference sequence). The CDR3 bases are TGTGCCAGCAGCTGGGGGACACAAGAGACCCAGTACTTC. It specifies CASSWGTQETQYF.

This clone came up a few times. This chain connects TRBV19 to TRBJ2-2, with a tentative D call TRBD2 (6 bases). Trimming stripped 3 bases from V and 1 base from J, with 9 bases between. CDR1 LNHDA and CDR2 SQIVND come from the germline V gene (reference sequence). The CDR3 is 15 residues long. CDR3 region: CASSIGDLNTGELFF. The CDR3 DNA is TGTGCCAGTAGTATCGGGGACTTGAACACCGGGGAGCTGTTTTTT.

The chain links TRBV4-1 to TRBJ2-5; a possible D gene is TRBD1 (5 bases). The ends were cut back, 4 bases at V and 4 bases at J, with 19 bases in the middle. This CDR3 has 16 amino acids. Germline CDR1 MGHRA, CDR2 YSYEKL. The DNA for the CDR3 is TGCGCCAGCAGCCTCCACCCCAGGGAATCAACAGAGACCCAGTACTTC. Its protein is CASSLHPRESTETQYF.

The rearrangement uses TRBV15 and TRBJ2-5; a possible D gene is TRBD2 (7 bases). CDR1 is LNHNV, CDR2 YYDKDF, per germline (reference sequence). Trimming stripped 1 base from V and 1 base from J, with 13 bases between. CDR3 length: 16 amino acids. The CDR3 loop is CATSRGTGGLQETQYF. In nucleotides, the CDR3 is TGTGCCACCAGCAGAGGAACGGGGGGCCTCCAAGAGACCCAGTACTTC.

This clone appeared a few times. The rearrangement joins TRBV19 to TRBJ1-5; TRBD1 agrees at 8 bases. The CDR3 sequence is 14 residues long. From germline, CDR1 is LNHDA and CDR2 SQIVND (reference sequence). Losses at the gene ends were 6 bases for V and 7 bases for J; bases not matched to a gene: 8. The CDR3: CASRSRTGSQPQHF. In DNA, the CDR3 is TGTGCCAGTAGAAGTCGGACAGGGTCCCAGCCCCAGCATTTT.

This clone was counted a single time. The rearrangement links TRBV9 to TRBJ2-1; TRBD2 aligns across 9 bases. The V gene's germline CDR1 is SGDLS and CDR2 YYNGEE. The length of the CDR3 is 17 residues. With 0 bases clipped from V and 4 bases from J, the junction kept 8 bases outside the gene matches. The DNA for the CDR3 is TGTGCCAGCAGCGTAGAAGAGCGGGGGGCGTATTACAATGAGCAGTTCTTC. This sequence encodes CASSVEERGAYYNEQFF.

A remark on this clone: In this CDR3 the conserved last residue, phenylalanine or tryptophan, is missing, so a read error is likely. The rearrangement joins TRBV27 to TRBJ2-7, with TRBD1 matching 9 bases. CDR1 is MNHEY and CDR2 is SMNVEV in the germline V gene (reference sequence). The CDR3 sequence is 14 residues long. The junction had 5 bases not matched to a gene; V was cut back by 5 bases and J by 3 bases. Written as DNA, the CDR3 is TGTGCCAGCAGTGCCCGGACAGGGGACTACGAGCAGTACCTC. Translating it yields CASSARTGDYEQYL.

V usage is TRBV5-1 and J usage is TRBJ2-3, with D unclear. CDR1 SGHRS and CDR2 YFSETQ come from the germline V gene. With 2 bases removed from V and 0 bases from J, the gap between germline ends came to 10 bases. This CDR3 has 15 residues. CDR3 sequence: CASSFEAPSTDTQYF. CDR3 nucleotides: TGCGCCAGCAGCTTCGAGGCTCCTAGCACAGATACGCAGTATTTT.

The chain recombines TRBV19 with TRBJ1-1, with 12 positions matching TRBD1. Germline V gene sequence: CDR1 LNHDA, CDR2 SQIVND (reference sequence). The V segment lost 5 bases and the J segment 5 bases; nucleotides outside the gene matches: 6. The CDR3 has 15 amino acids. The CDR3 loop reads CASSPQGQGATEAFF. The CDR3 nucleotides are TGTGCCAGTAGTCCCCAGGGACAGGGGGCTACTGAAGCTTTCTTT.

The V and J genes are TRBV12-2 and TRBJ1-6. TRBV12-2 is a pseudogene. The CDR3 contains 17 residues. CDR3 residues: CASRRRDLSSYNSPLHF. The CDR3 DNA reads as TGTGCAAGTCGCCGTCGTGACTTGAGCTCCTATAATTCACCCCTCCACTTT.

This chain uses TRBV10-2 with TRBJ1-2; 7 nucleotides line up with TRBD1. J gave up 7 bases and V 3 bases, and 8 bases lay outside the gene matches. The CDR3 is 14 residues long. Germline V gene lookup returns CDR1 WSHSY and CDR2 SAAADI. For the CDR3, the DNA is TGCGCCAGCAGTGAAAACAGGGGAGTCGGTGGCTACACCTTC. It is translated as CASSENRGVGGYTF.